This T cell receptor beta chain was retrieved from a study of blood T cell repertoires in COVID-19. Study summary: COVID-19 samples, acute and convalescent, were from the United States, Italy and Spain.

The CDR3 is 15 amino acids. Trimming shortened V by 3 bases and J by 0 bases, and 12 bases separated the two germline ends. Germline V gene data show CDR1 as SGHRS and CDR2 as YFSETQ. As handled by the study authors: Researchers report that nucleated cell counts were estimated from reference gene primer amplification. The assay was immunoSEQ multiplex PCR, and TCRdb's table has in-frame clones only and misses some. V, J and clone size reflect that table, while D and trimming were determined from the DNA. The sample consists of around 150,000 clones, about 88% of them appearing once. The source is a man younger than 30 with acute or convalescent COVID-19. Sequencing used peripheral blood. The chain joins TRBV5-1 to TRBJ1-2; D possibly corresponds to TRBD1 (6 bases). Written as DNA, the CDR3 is TGCGCCAGCAGCTCAACAGGGAATACTAACTATGGCTACACCTTC. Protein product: CASSSTGNTNYGYTF. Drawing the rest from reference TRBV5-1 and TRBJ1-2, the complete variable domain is KAGVTQTPRYLIKTRGQQVTLSCSPISGHRSVSWYQQTPGQGLQFLFEYFSETQRNKGNFPGRFSGRQFSNSRSEMNVSTLELGDSALYLCASSSTGNTNYGYTFGSGTRLTVV.